This TCR beta chain derives from a study of radiotherapy plus CTLA-4 blockade in lung cancer. Study as a whole: Disease control was seen in roughly 30% of patients, objective responses in around 20%.

Generated by immunoSEQ multiplex PCR, the TCRdb table keeps only in-frame clones and is missing some. This sample yields tens of thousands of clones, of which 77% are seen a single time; around 4.2% belongs to the top ten. On this clone: Its antigen remains unknown.

Findings of the study overall: Early blood T cell clone changes and increased post-radiation serum interferon-beta were reportedly the strongest response predictors.

This specimen consisted of peripheral blood, obtained from a patient treated with radiotherapy plus ipilimumab. The source of this sequence is a human donor with non-small cell lung cancer who had a partial response to radiotherapy plus ipilimumab.

CDR3 residues: CATSRDGQGRSYEQYF. The CDR3 DNA is TGTGCCACCAGCAGAGATGGACAGGGAAGATCCTACGAGCAGTACTTC. The rearrangement uses TRBV15 and TRBJ2-5, with 8 bases identical to TRBD1. Near its end, the DNA agrees better with TRBJ2-7, so the J call may be wrong. The CDR3 length is 16 residues. From germline, CDR1 is LNHNV and CDR2 YYDKDF (reference sequence).